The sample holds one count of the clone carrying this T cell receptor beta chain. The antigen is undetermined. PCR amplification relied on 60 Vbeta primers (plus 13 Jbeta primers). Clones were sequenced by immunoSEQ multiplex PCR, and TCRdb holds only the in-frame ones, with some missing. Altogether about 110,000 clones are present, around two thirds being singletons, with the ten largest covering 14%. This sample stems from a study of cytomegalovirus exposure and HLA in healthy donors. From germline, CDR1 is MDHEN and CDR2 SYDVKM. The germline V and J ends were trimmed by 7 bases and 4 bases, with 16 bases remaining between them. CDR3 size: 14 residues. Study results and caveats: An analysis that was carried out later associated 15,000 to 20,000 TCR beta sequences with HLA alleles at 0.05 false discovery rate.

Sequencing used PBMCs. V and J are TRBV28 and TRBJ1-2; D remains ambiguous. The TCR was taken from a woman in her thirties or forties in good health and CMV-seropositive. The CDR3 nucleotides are TGTGCCAGCAAATCCGGGTCCCTAGGCTATGGCTACACCTTC. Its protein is CASKSGSLGYGYTF.